This record covers a single TCR beta chain. Produced via immunoSEQ multiplex PCR; TCRdb's table is partial and in-frame only. Counted here are hundreds of thousands of clones, about 89% occurring once; the ten biggest clones make up roughly 0.0094%. This sample stems from a study of shared T cell receptors in the human thymus. The CDR3 is 18 residues long. V was clipped by 0 bases and J by 6 bases; unmatched bases: 15. The germline V gene has CDR1 SGDLS and CDR2 YYNGEE. This sample was also put to use in a study of human thymus T cells. As reported in that work: Thymic tissue was derived from resections collected during corrective heart surgery.

This rearrangement joins TRBV9 to TRBJ2-3; 8 bases line up with TRBD2. Material for sequencing was thymocytes. The sequence derives from a boy under two years old with a congenital heart defect. CDR3 sequence (DNA): TGTGCCAGCAGCGTAGGCGGACTAGCAAGTGGGATCACGGATACGCAGTATTTT. Encoded protein: CASSVGGLASGITDTQYF.